This T cell receptor (beta chain) was profiled in a study of cytomegalovirus exposure and HLA in healthy donors. Overall study findings and caveats: A cluster of highly shared sequence variants was likely a sequencing artifact. In a later analysis, TCR beta V- and J-gene trimming showed a link to a missense DCLRE1C variant. In a later analysis, common viral pathogens appeared linked to several of the most significant clusters.

Healthy bone marrow donors made up the cohort. Concerning this clone itself: The antigen is undetermined.

It was with 60 Vbeta and 13 Jbeta primers that the PCR ran. Repertoires were generated with immunoSEQ multiplex PCR, while TCRdb's copy carries only in-frame clones and drops some. In the table there are more than 80,000 clones, roughly 73% of which are singletons. This receptor was taken from a man aged 40-49 years in good health and CMV-seronegative. Sequences were obtained from PBMCs.

Here the CDR3 DNA reads TGTGCCATCAGTGAAAGAAGTGTGGAGACAGGCTACGAGCAGTACTTC. Translation gives CAISERSVETGYEQYF. The chain joins TRBV10-3 to TRBJ2-7; weak D call: TRBD1 (6 bases). Trimming cost V 3 bases and J 3 bases, with 18 bases left between them. Germline V lookup: CDR1 ENHRY, CDR2 SYGVKD. The CDR3 extends over 16 amino acids.